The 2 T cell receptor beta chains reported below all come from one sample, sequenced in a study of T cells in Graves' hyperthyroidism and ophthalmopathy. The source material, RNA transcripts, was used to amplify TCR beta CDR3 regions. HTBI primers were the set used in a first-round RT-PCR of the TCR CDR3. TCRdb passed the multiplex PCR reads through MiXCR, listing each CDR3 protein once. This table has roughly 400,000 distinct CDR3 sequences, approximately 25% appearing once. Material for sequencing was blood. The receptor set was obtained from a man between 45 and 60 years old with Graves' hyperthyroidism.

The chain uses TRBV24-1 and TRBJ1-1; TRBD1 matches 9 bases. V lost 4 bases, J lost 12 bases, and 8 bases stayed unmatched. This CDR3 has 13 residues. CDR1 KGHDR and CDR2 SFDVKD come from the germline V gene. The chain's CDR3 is CATSDPGTGLPFF. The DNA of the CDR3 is TGTGCCACCAGTGACCCCGGGACAGGGTTGCCTTTCTTT.

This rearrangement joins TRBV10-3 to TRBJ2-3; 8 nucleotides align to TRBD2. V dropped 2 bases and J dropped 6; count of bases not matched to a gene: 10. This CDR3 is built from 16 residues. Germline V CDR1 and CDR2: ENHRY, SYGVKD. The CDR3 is CAISESGSGTSDTQYF. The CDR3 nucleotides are TGTGCCATCAGTGAGAGCGGTAGCGGGACATCGGATACGCAGTATTTT.